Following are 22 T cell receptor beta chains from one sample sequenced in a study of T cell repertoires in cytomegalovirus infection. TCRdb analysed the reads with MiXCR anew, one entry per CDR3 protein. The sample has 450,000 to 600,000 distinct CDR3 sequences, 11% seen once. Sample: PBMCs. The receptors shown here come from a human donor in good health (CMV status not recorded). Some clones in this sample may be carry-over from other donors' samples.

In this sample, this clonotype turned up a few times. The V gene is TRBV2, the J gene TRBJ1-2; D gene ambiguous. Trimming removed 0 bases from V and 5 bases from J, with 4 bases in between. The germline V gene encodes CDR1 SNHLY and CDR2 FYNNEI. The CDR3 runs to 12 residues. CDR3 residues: CASSEAQYGYTF. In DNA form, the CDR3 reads TGTGCCAGCAGTGAAGCCCAATATGGCTACACCTTC.

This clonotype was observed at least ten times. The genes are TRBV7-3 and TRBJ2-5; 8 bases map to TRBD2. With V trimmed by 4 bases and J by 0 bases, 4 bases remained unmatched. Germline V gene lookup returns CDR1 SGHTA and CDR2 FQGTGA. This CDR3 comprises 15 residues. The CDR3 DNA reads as TGTGCCAGCAGCTCTTTTAGCGGGAACCAAGAGACCCAGTACTTC. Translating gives CASSSFSGNQETQYF.

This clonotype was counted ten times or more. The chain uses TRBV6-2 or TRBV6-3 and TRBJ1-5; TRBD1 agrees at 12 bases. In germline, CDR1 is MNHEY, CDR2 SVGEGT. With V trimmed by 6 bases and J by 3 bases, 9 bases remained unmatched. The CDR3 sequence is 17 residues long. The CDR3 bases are TGTGCCAGCAGCAGCCGGGACAGGGGGCTCGACAATCAGCCCCAGCATTTT. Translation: CASSSRDRGLDNQPQHF.

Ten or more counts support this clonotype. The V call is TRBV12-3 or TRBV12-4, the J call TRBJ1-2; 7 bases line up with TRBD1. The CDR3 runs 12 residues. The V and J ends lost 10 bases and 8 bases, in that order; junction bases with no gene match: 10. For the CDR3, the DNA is TGTGCCACCTCTAGAGGGGGCGGCGGCTACACCTTC. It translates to CATSRGGGGYTF.

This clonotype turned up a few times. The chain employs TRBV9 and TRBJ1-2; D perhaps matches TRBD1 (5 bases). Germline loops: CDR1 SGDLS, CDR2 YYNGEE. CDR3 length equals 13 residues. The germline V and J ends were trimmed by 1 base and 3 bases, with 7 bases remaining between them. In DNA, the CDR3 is TGTGCCAGCAGCGTACCAGGGTACTATGGCTACACCTTC. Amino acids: CASSVPGYYGYTF. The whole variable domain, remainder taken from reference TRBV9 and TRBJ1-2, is DSGVTQTPKHLITATGQRVTLRCSPRSGDLSVYWYQQSLDQGLQFLIQYYNGEERAKGNILERFSAQQFPDLHSELNLSSLELGDSALYFCASSVPGYYGYTFGSGTRLTVV.

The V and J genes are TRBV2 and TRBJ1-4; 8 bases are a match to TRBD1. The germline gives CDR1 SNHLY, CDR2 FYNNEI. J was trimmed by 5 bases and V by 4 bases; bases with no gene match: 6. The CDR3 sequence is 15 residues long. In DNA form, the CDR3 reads TGTGCCAGCAGTGTTACAGGGGGGAAGAATGAAAAACTGTTTTTT. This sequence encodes CASSVTGGKNEKLFF. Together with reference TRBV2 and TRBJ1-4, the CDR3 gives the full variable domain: EPEVTQTPSHQVTQMGQEVILRCVPISNHLYFYWYRQILGQKVEFLVSFYNNEISEKSEIFDDQFSVERPDGSNFTLKIRSTKLEDSAMYFCASSVTGGKNEKLFFGSGTQLSVL.

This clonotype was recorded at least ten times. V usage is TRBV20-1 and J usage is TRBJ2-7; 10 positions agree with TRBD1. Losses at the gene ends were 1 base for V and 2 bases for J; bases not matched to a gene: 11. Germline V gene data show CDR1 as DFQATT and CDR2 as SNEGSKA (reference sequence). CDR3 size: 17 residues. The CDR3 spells CSARGPGQGSVAYEQYF. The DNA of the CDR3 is TGCAGTGCTAGAGGGCCGGGACAGGGGTCGGTGGCCTACGAGCAGTACTTC.

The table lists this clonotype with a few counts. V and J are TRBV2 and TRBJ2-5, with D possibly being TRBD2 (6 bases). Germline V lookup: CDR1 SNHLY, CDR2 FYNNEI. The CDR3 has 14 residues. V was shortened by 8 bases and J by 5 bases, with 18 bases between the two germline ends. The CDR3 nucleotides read TGTGCCAGCGCCGGGATAGGCGGGGCGGAGACCCAGTACTTC. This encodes CASAGIGGAETQYF.

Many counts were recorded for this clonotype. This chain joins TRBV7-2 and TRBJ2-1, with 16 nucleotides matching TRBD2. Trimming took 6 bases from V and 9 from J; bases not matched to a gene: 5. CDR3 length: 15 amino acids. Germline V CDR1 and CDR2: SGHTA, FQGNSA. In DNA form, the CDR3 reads TGTGCCAGCAGGGGACTAGCGGGAGGGCCGGGTGAGCAGTTCTTC. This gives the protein CASRGLAGGPGEQFF.

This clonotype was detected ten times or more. The CDR3 here is CASSDTNPSREQYF. The CDR3 DNA is TGCGCCAGCAGTGATACCAACCCGTCGAGGGAGCAGTACTTC. The gene calls are TRBV10-2 and TRBJ2-7; D ambiguous. The CDR3 extends over 14 amino acids. The V and J ends lost 3 bases and 7 bases respectively, with 16 bases between them. The germline gives CDR1 WSHSY, CDR2 SAAADI.

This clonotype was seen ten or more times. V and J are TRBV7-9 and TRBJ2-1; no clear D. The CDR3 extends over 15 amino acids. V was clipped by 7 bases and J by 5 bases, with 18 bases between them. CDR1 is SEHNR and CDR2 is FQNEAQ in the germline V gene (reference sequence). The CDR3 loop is CASKPRGAINNEQFF. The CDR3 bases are TGTGCCAGCAAGCCCCGAGGTGCTATCAACAATGAGCAGTTCTTC.

This CDR3 reads CASSIGAIGTEAFF. CDR3 in DNA: TGTGCCAGTAGTATAGGGGCAATCGGAACTGAAGCTTTCTTT. The rearrangement joins TRBV19 to TRBJ1-1; D not certain. This CDR3 is 14 amino acids long. The germline CDR1 and CDR2 sequences are LNHDA and SQIVND (reference sequence). V was shortened by 1 base and J by 5 bases, with 11 bases between the two germline ends.

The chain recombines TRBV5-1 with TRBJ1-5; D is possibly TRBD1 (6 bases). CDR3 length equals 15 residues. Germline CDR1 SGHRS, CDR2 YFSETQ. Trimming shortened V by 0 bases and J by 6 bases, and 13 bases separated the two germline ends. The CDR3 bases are TGCGCCAGCAGCTTGGATTCGGGGGCCGGTCAGCCCCAGCATTTT. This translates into CASSLDSGAGQPQHF. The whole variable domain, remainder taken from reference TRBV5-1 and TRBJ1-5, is KAGVTQTPRYLIKTRGQQVTLSCSPISGHRSVSWYQQTPGQGLQFLFEYFSETQRNKGNFPGRFSGRQFSNSRSEMNVSTLELGDSALYLCASSLDSGAGQPQHFGDGTRLSIL.

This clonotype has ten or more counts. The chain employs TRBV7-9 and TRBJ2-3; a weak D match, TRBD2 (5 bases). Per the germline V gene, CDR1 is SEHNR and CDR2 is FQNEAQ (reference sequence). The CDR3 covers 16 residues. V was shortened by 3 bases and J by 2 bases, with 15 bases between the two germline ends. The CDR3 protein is CASSFGSGLNTDTQYF. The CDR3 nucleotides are TGTGCCAGCAGCTTTGGCTCGGGATTAAACACAGATACGCAGTATTTT.

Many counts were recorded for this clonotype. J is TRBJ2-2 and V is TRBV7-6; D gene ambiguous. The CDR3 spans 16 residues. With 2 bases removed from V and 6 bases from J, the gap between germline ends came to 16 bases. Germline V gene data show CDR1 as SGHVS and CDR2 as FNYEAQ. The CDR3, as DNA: TGTGCCAGCAGCTTACAGACTCCCGGTCGGGCCGGGGAGCTGTTTTTT. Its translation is CASSLQTPGRAGELFF.

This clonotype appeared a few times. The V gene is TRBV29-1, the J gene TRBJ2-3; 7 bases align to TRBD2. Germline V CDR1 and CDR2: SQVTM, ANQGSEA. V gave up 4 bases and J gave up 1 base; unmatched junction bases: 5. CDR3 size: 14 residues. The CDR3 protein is CSVGHLAGTDTQYF. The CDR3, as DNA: TGCAGCGTTGGACATCTAGCGGGCACAGATACGCAGTATTTT.

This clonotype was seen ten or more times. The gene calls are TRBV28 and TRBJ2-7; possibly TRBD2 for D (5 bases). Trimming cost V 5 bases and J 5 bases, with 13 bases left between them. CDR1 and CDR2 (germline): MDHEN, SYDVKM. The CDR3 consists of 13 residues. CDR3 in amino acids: CASSPGVLDEQYF. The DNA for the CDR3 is TGTGCCAGCAGTCCCGGGGTTCTAGACGAGCAGTACTTC.

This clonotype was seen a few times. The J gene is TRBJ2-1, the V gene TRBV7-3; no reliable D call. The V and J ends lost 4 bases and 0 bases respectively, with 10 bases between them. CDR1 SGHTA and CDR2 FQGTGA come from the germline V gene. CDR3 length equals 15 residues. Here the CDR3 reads CASSSMVSSYNEQFF. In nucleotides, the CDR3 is TGTGCCAGCAGCTCCATGGTGAGCTCCTACAATGAGCAGTTCTTC. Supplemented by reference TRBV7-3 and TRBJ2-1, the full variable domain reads GAGVSQTPSNKVTEKGKYVELRCDPISGHTALYWYRQSLGQGPEFLIYFQGTGAADDSGLPNDRFFAVRPEGSVSTLKIQRTERGDSAVYLCASSSMVSSYNEQFFGPGTRLTVL.

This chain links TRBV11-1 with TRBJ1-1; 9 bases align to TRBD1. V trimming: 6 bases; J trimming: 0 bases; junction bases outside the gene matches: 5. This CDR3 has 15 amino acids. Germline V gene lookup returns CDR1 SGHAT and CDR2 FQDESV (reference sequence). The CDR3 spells CASRTDRGLNTEAFF. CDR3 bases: TGTGCCAGCAGGACGGACAGGGGATTGAACACTGAAGCTTTCTTT.

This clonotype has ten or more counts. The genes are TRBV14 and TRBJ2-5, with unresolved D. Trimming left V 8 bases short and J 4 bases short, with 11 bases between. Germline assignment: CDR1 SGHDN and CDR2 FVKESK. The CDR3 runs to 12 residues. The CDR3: CASAEIGETQYF. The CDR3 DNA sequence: TGTGCCAGCGCCGAAATTGGAGAGACCCAGTACTTC.

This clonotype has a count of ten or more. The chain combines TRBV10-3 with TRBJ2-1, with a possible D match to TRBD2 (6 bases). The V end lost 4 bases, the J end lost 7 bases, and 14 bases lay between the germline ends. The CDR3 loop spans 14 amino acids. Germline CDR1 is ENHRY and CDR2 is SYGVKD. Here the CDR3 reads CAISAPPAGNEQFF. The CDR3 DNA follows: TGTGCCATCAGTGCCCCCCCGGCGGGGAATGAGCAGTTCTTC.

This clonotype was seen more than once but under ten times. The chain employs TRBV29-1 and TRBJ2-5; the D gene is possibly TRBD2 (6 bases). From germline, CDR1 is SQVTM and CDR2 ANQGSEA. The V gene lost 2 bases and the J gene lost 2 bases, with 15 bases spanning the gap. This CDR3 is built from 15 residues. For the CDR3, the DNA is TGCAGCGTTGAATATGGGACTGGGTGGCAAGAGACCCAGTACTTC. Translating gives CSVEYGTGWQETQYF.